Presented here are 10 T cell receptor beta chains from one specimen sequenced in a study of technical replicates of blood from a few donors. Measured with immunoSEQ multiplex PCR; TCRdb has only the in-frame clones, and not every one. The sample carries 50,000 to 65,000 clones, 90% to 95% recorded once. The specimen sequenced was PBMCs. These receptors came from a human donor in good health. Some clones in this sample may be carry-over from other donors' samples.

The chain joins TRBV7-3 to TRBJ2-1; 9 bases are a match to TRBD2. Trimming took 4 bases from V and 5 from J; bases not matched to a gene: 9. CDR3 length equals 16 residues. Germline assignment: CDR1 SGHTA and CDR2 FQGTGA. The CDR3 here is CASSSSGRRGNNEQFF. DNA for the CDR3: TGTGCCAGCAGCTCCAGCGGGAGGCGAGGCAACAATGAGCAGTTCTTC.

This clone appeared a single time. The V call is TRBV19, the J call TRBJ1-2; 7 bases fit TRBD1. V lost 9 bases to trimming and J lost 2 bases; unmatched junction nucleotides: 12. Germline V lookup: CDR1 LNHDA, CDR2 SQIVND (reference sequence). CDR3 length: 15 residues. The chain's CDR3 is CASRSLETGNYGYTF. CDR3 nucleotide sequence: TGTGCCAGCAGATCCCTCGAGACAGGGAACTATGGCTACACCTTC.

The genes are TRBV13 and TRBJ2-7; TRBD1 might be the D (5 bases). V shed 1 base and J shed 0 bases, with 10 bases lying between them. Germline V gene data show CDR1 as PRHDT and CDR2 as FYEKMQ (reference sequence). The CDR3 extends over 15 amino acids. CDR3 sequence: CASSLAQGSSYEQYF. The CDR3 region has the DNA TGTGCCAGCAGCTTAGCTCAGGGATCCTCCTACGAGCAGTACTTC.

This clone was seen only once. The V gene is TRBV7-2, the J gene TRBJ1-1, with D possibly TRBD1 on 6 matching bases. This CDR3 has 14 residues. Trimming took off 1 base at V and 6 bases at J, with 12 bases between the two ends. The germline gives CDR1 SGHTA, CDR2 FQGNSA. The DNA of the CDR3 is TGTGCCAGCAGCTTAGTTGGGGGCAGGTCTGAAGCTTTCTTT. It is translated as CASSLVGGRSEAFF.

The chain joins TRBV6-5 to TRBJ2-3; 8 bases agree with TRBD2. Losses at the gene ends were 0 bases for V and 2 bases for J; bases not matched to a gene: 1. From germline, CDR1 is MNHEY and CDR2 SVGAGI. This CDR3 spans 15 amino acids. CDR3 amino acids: CASSYSRGVTDTQYF. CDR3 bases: TGTGCCAGCAGTTACTCGCGGGGGGTCACAGATACGCAGTATTTT.

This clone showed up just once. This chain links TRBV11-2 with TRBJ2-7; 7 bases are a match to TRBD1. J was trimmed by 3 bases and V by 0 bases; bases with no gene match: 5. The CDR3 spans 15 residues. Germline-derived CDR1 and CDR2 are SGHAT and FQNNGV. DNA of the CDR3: TGTGCCAGCAGCTTAGACGGGACAGAAGTCTACGAGCAGTACTTC. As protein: CASSLDGTEVYEQYF.

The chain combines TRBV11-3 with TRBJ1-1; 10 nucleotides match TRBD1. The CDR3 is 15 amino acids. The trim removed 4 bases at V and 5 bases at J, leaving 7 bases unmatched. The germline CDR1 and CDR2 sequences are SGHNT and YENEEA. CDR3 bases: TGTGCCAGCAGCTCACGACAGGGGGCGAGGACTGAAGCTTTCTTT. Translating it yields CASSSRQGARTEAFF. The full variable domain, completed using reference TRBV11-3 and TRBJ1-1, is EAGVVQSPRYKIIEKKQPVAFWCNPISGHNTLYWYLQNLGQGPELLIRYENEEAVDDSQLPKDRFSAERLKGVDSTLKIQPAELGDSAVYLCASSSRQGARTEAFFGQGTRLTVV.

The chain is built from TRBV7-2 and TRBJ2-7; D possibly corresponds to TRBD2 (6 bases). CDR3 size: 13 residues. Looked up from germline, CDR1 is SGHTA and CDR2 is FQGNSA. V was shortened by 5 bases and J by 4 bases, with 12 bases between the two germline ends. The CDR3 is CASSGGFGYEQYF. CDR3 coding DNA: TGTGCCAGCAGCGGGGGGTTCGGGTACGAGCAGTACTTC.

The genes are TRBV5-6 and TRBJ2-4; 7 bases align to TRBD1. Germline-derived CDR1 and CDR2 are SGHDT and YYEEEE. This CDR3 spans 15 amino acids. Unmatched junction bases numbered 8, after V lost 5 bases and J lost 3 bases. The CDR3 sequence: CASRDRARGKNIQYF. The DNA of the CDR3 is TGTGCCAGCAGAGACAGGGCGAGGGGCAAAAACATTCAGTACTTC.

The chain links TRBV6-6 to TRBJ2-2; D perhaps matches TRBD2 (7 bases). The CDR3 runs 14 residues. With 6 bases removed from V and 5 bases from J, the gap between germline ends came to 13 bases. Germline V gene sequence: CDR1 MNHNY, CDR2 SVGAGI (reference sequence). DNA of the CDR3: TGTGCCAGCAGCGAGGGGGGGGGAACCGGGGAGCTGTTTTTT. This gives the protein CASSEGGGTGELFF.